These 18 T cell receptor beta chains originate from one sample sequenced in a study of cytomegalovirus exposure and HLA in healthy donors. Primers for the PCR totalled 60 Vbeta and 13 Jbeta. Profiled with immunoSEQ multiplex PCR; TCRdb holds only in-frame clones, not every one. The top ten clones hold around 1.9% of a sample with about 150,000 clones, around a tenth of them seen once. The sequencing input was PBMCs. All receptors derive from a male donor in good health and CMV-seronegative.

This chain connects TRBV2 to TRBJ1-1; D remains ambiguous. Germline CDR1 SNHLY, CDR2 FYNNEI. The length of the CDR3 is 13 residues. Trimming pared 5 bases from V and 1 base from J, leaving 8 bases between. DNA for the CDR3: TGTGCCAGCAGTAGCGGGTCGAACACTGAAGCTTTCTTT. Encoded protein: CASSSGSNTEAFF.

This clone has just a few counts. The CDR3 region has the DNA TGTGCCAGCAGCCGTAAGACAGGTTTAGGAGAGCAGTACTTC. Protein sequence: CASSRKTGLGEQYF. The rearrangement joins TRBV13 to TRBJ2-7, with D possibly TRBD1 on 6 matching bases. The CDR3 consists of 14 residues. Trimming cost V 5 bases and J 7 bases, with 18 bases left between them. Germline values: CDR1 PRHDT, CDR2 FYEKMQ (reference sequence).

The rearrangement links TRBV28 to TRBJ1-4; 7 bases agree with TRBD1. V lost 5 bases to trimming and J lost 4 bases; unmatched junction nucleotides: 10. The CDR3 spans 16 residues. In germline, CDR1 is MDHEN, CDR2 SYDVKM. CDR3 amino acids: CASSPIGGTYNEKLFF. The CDR3 DNA follows: TGTGCCAGCAGTCCCATAGGGGGCACCTATAATGAAAAACTGTTTTTT.

The table lists this clone with a few counts. The genes are TRBV18 and TRBJ1-1; D remains ambiguous. This CDR3 comprises 14 residues. Germline loops: CDR1 KGHSH, CDR2 LQKENI. Trimming took 2 bases from V and 1 from J, leaving 8 bases between them. CDR3 nucleotides: TGTGCCAGCTCACCAATTGAGAGGAACACTGAAGCTTTCTTT. Translation gives CASSPIERNTEAFF.

The rearrangement links TRBV11-2 to TRBJ1-5, with no clear D. V dropped 2 bases and J dropped 7 bases, with 15 bases sitting between them. The germline V gene encodes CDR1 SGHAT and CDR2 FQNNGV. The CDR3 consists of 15 residues. CDR3 in DNA: TGTGCCAGCAGCTTATCTAAGGGAGCCAGACAGCCCCAGCATTTT. Its protein is CASSLSKGARQPQHF.

This clone turned up a few times. CDR3 coding DNA: TGTGCCAGCAGTCCCAGGACAGGGAAACACAATGAGCAGTTCTTC. Translation: CASSPRTGKHNEQFF. V usage is TRBV6-5 and J usage is TRBJ2-1, with TRBD1 identical over 8 bases. This CDR3 region has 15 residues. The V segment lost 5 bases and the J segment 5 bases; nucleotides outside the gene matches: 8. CDR1 MNHEY and CDR2 SVGAGI come from the germline V gene.

This clone showed up just a few times. V and J are TRBV18 and TRBJ1-4; D is perhaps TRBD1 (5 bases). This CDR3 has 13 amino acids. The germline V and J ends were trimmed by 3 bases and 4 bases, with 6 bases remaining between them. Germline V CDR1 and CDR2: KGHSH, LQKENI. CDR3 DNA sequence: TGTGCCAGCTCACCGACAGATAATGAAAAACTGTTTTTT. Protein product: CASSPTDNEKLFF.

This clone was seen a few times. V and J are TRBV28 and TRBJ1-4, with a possible D match to TRBD1 (5 bases). The V and J ends lost 4 bases and 0 bases respectively, with 9 bases between them. The germline CDR1 and CDR2 sequences are MDHEN and SYDVKM. The CDR3 has 15 amino acids. Here the CDR3 reads CASSSSTATNEKLFF. The DNA for the CDR3 is TGTGCCAGCAGTTCCTCGACAGCAACTAATGAAAAACTGTTTTTT.

This sequence joins TRBV28 and TRBJ1-5; 11 bases fit TRBD1. Looked up from germline, CDR1 is MDHEN and CDR2 is SYDVKM. This CDR3 spans 18 amino acids. The junction had 14 bases not matched to a gene; V was cut back by 5 bases and J by 5 bases. This CDR3 is CASSPSAGTGGIYQPQHF. For the CDR3, the DNA is TGTGCCAGCAGTCCTTCGGCGGGGACAGGGGGTATCTATCAGCCCCAGCATTTT.

The chain couples TRBV6-5 to TRBJ1-1, with D hard to call. The CDR3 runs 14 residues. Germline values: CDR1 MNHEY, CDR2 SVGAGI. V shed 0 bases and J shed 1 base, with 6 bases lying between them. For the CDR3, the DNA is TGTGCCAGCAGTTACTCGCCGGGGAACACTGAAGCTTTCTTT. Translated, it gives CASSYSPGNTEAFF.

The chain links TRBV18 to TRBJ1-1; possibly TRBD1 for D (6 bases). The V gene's germline CDR1 is KGHSH and CDR2 LQKENI. The ends were cut back, 4 bases at V and 6 bases at J, with 15 bases in the middle. CDR3 size: 14 residues. The CDR3 protein is CASSRDPQGAEAFF. The CDR3 region has the DNA TGTGCCAGCTCACGTGACCCACAGGGTGCTGAAGCTTTCTTT.

For the CDR3, the DNA is TGTGCCAGCAGCTCCTGGAGGGGACAGCCTTCGTCCTACGAGCAGTACTTC. Encoded protein: CASSSWRGQPSSYEQYF. The chain is built from TRBV5-6 and TRBJ2-7, with D maybe TRBD1 (7 bases). The CDR3 runs 17 residues. The germline V gene has CDR1 SGHDT and CDR2 YYEEEE. Trimming left V 3 bases short and J 1 base short, with 20 bases between.

The chain uses TRBV4-2 and TRBJ2-5, with 10 bases that match TRBD2. V lost 0 bases, J lost 7 bases, and 11 bases stayed unmatched. Germline CDR1 and CDR2: LGHNA and YNFKEQ. This CDR3 comprises 17 residues. The CDR3 loop reads CASSQEVLAGAPGTQYF. The CDR3 coding sequence is TGTGCCAGCAGCCAAGAGGTCCTAGCGGGGGCACCGGGGACCCAGTACTTC.

This clone was counted a single time. The CDR3 region has the DNA TGTGCCAGCAAAGAGGACATCGCGAACACCGGGGAGCTGTTTTTT. Amino acid sequence: CASKEDIANTGELFF. This chain joins TRBV2 and TRBJ2-2, with D possibly TRBD1 on 5 matching bases. V was cut by 7 bases and J by 0 bases, with 12 bases left in between. Looked up from germline, CDR1 is SNHLY and CDR2 is FYNNEI. This CDR3 comprises 15 residues.

This clone was detected a few times. The chain links TRBV5-4 to TRBJ2-1; 8 positions match TRBD2. Trimming took 0 bases from V and 4 from J; bases not matched to a gene: 6. The CDR3 has 16 residues. The germline CDR1 and CDR2 sequences are SGHNT and YYREEE (reference sequence). The CDR3 spells CASSLGAGGGYNEQFF. DNA of the CDR3: TGTGCCAGCAGCTTGGGGGCGGGCGGGGGGTACAATGAGCAGTTCTTC.

In the case of this clone: Because the CDR3's place on the DNA is in doubt, the DNA is left out and the CDR3 is given as listed by TCRdb. V gene TRBV2 combines with J gene TRBJ1-1. Germline CDR1 and CDR2: SNHLY and FYNNEI. With termini counted, the CDR3 has 14 amino acids. The CDR3 loop reads CASSSSTVNTEAFF.

This clone was observed a few times. The CDR3 coding sequence is TGTGCCAGCAGGGGGACAGGGGGGGACACTGAAGCTTTCTTT. Translation gives CASRGTGGDTEAFF. This sequence joins TRBV28 and TRBJ1-1; TRBD1 matches 11 bases. This CDR3 has 14 amino acids. The V segment lost 6 bases and the J segment 3 bases; nucleotides outside the gene matches: 3. The germline V gene encodes CDR1 MDHEN and CDR2 SYDVKM.

This clone was seen more than once but under ten times. The J gene is TRBJ2-1, the V gene TRBV2; D not resolved. Germline V gene sequence: CDR1 SNHLY, CDR2 FYNNEI. There are 11 residues in the CDR3. The V end lost 7 bases, the J end lost 7 bases, and 8 bases lay between the germline ends. CDR3 amino acids: CASKALNEQFF. CDR3 in DNA: TGTGCCAGCAAAGCACTAAATGAGCAGTTCTTC.